The 5 T cell receptor beta chains in this list originate from one sample, sequenced in a study of OX40 agonist ivuxolimab in advanced cancers. Data came from immunoSEQ multiplex PCR; TCRdb stores just in-frame clones and leaves some out. The profile shows about 82,000 clones, 75% to 90% of them singletons. This material consisted of CD4+ or CD8+ T cells sorted from blood, taken in a trial of the OX40 agonist ivuxolimab. Every receptor here comes from an adult with an advanced solid tumor such as melanoma, head and neck, liver or kidney cancer.

The chain recombines TRBV11-2 with TRBJ2-5; perhaps D is TRBD1 or TRBD2 (6 bases each). V was clipped by 0 bases and J by 5 bases, with 16 bases between them. CDR1 and CDR2 from the germline V gene are SGHAT and FQNNGV. This CDR3 region has 16 residues. The CDR3 DNA is TGTGCCAGCAGCTTAGACCATCTGGGGGGCTCGGAGACCCAGTACTTC. It specifies CASSLDHLGGSETQYF.

The chain uses TRBV4-3 and TRBJ2-7; tentatively, D is TRBD1 (5 bases). This CDR3 is built from 14 residues. Germline V gene lookup returns CDR1 LGHNA and CDR2 YSLEER. Deletions cut 4 bases from V and 3 bases from J, with 13 bases between. The DNA of the CDR3 is TGCGCCAGCAGCCGAGATAGAAGGGGCTACGAGCAGTACTTC. Translation: CASSRDRRGYEQYF.

The chain employs TRBV7-3 and TRBJ2-1; D ambiguous. The CDR3 spans 13 residues. V was shortened by 4 bases and J by 10 bases, with 14 bases between the two germline ends. In germline, CDR1 is SGHTA, CDR2 FQGTGA. The CDR3 is CASSSPPHHEQFF. DNA of the CDR3: TGTGCCAGCAGCTCCCCCCCCCATCACGAGCAGTTCTTC.

The genes are TRBV5-5 and TRBJ1-2, with D possibly being TRBD1 (6 bases). Trimming removed 1 base from V and 4 bases from J, with 17 bases in between. CDR1 and CDR2 from the germline V gene are SGHKS and YYEKEE (reference sequence). This CDR3 has 16 amino acids. CDR3 coding DNA: TGTGCCAGCAGCTTGATTTCGACAGGATACGGCTATGGCTACACCTTC. Its translation is CASSLISTGYGYGYTF.

The gene calls are TRBV30 and TRBJ1-4; TRBD1 is a possible D gene (5 bases). Trimming shortened V by 7 bases and J by 3 bases, and 15 bases separated the two germline ends. Germline V CDR1 and CDR2: GTSNPN, SVGIG (reference sequence). The CDR3 contains 14 residues. The CDR3 here is CASLPQGANEKLFF. DNA of the CDR3: TGTGCCTCCCTACCCCAGGGAGCTAATGAAAAACTGTTTTTT.